This TCR beta chain was found in a study of human T cells and chemical hapten exposure. This CDR3 spans 17 amino acids. The trim removed 5 bases at V and 0 bases at J, leaving 7 bases unmatched. About this clonotype: What it binds is not known.

Extraction of total RNA was performed on unfractionated whole blood. Study-level findings and limits: TCRs above 1 in 1000 frequency did not change with DPC sensitization.

During construction of the library, unique molecular identifiers were attached to individual cDNA molecules for quantitative, reproducible TCR counting. TCRdb called the reads again in MiXCR, with one record for every CDR3 protein. Found here are 100,000 to 150,000 distinct CDR3 sequences, 8% to 9.5% of them singletons; the top ten hold approximately 1.5%. This chain uses TRBV12-3 or TRBV12-4 with TRBJ2-7; 13 bases fit TRBD2. The sequencing input was whole blood. The TCR originated in a human donor in good health. Some clones in this sample may be carry-over from other donors' samples. CDR3 sequence (DNA): TGTGCCAGCAGTGTGGGACTAGCGGGGAAATCCTCCTACGAGCAGTACTTC. Translating it yields CASSVGLAGKSSYEQYF.